The 30 T cell receptor beta chains presented below share a single source sample, sequenced in a study of blood T cell repertoires in COVID-19. Generated by immunoSEQ multiplex PCR, the TCRdb table keeps only in-frame clones and is missing some. The top ten hold less than 4% of the sample, which has approximately 260,000 clones, about 86% seen once. Sequencing was performed on peripheral blood. The origin of the receptors is a man aged 18 to 30 with active or convalescent COVID-19.

The rearrangement uses TRBV25-1 and TRBJ1-4; D not resolved. Per the germline V gene, CDR1 is MGHDK and CDR2 is SYGVNS. CDR3 length: 13 amino acids. V lost 6 bases and J lost 4, with 9 bases in between. This chain's CDR3 is CASRTPGNEKLFF. DNA of the CDR3: TGTGCCAGCAGGACGCCGGGTAATGAAAAACTGTTTTTT. The whole variable domain, filled in from reference TRBV25-1 and TRBJ1-4, reads EADIYQTPRYLVIGTGKKITLECSQTMGHDKMYWYQQDPGMELHLIHYSYGVNSTEKGDLSSESTVSRIRTEHFPLTLESARPSHTSQYLCASRTPGNEKLFFGSGTQLSVL.

CDR3 bases: TGTGCCAGCAGCTTGTTCAGTCCGAACACTGAAGCTTTCTTT. Its protein is CASSLFSPNTEAFF. This sequence joins TRBV5-6 and TRBJ1-1; D is undetermined. Per germline, CDR1 SGHDT and CDR2 YYEEEE. This CDR3 has 14 amino acids. Trimming removed 1 base at V and 1 base at J, with 8 bases between.

This rearrangement joins TRBV14 to TRBJ2-5, with D possibly being TRBD2 (5 bases). CDR1 SGHDN and CDR2 FVKESK come from the germline V gene. The ends were cut back, 1 base at V and 6 bases at J, with 15 bases in the middle. The length of the CDR3 is 15 residues. The CDR3 DNA follows: TGTGCCAGCAGCCAAGCAGCGGATCATAGAAAGACCCAGTACTTC. Amino acids: CASSQAADHRKTQYF.

V is TRBV7-2 and J is TRBJ1-1; D gene uncertain. V was cut by 2 bases and J by 1 base, with 8 bases left in between. Germline V lookup: CDR1 SGHTA, CDR2 FQGNSA. The CDR3 has 14 amino acids. This chain's CDR3 is CASSLMSENTEAFF. For the CDR3, the DNA is TGTGCCAGCAGCTTAATGAGCGAGAACACTGAAGCTTTCTTT.

The genes are TRBV2 and TRBJ1-6; 9 bases line up with TRBD1. The CDR3 totals 14 residues. V gave up 6 bases and J gave up 9 bases; unmatched junction bases: 6. Germline lookup yields CDR1 SNHLY and CDR2 FYNNEI. The CDR3 is CASRLDRGGSPLHF. The CDR3, as DNA: TGTGCCAGCAGGCTGGACAGGGGTGGTTCACCCCTCCACTTT.

The chain couples TRBV10-3 to TRBJ2-3, with 9 bases that match TRBD1. The V and J ends lost 6 bases and 4 bases, in that order; junction bases with no gene match: 11. CDR1 and CDR2 from the germline V gene are ENHRY and SYGVKD. The CDR3 is 16 amino acids. The CDR3 bases are TGTGCCATCAGCGCGAGAGGAGACAGGGGGGCAGATACGCAGTATTTT. Its translation: CAISARGDRGADTQYF.

The V and J genes are TRBV14 and TRBJ1-1, with D tentatively TRBD1 (5 bases). Looked up from germline, CDR1 is SGHDN and CDR2 is FVKESK. The V end was cut by 5 bases, the J end by 13 bases, with 29 bases between. CDR3 size: 16 residues. In DNA form, the CDR3 reads TGTGCCAGCAGCGAGGTACAGGACCCATCGTTGAATAACCGTTTCTTT. Translated, it gives CASSEVQDPSLNNRFF.

The V call is TRBV29-1, the J call TRBJ2-1, with D perhaps matching TRBD1 (6 bases). The CDR3 totals 15 residues. V was pared by 1 base and J by 0 bases, with 10 bases between. Germline assignment: CDR1 SQVTM and CDR2 ANQGSEA. CDR3 nucleotides: TGCAGCGTTGAAGTTGAAGGGGGCTCCTACAATGAGCAGTTCTTC. Its translation: CSVEVEGGSYNEQFF.

The CDR3 spells CASSLGGQFSGANVLTF. DNA of the CDR3: TGTGCCAGCAGCCTGGGGGGACAGTTCTCTGGGGCCAACGTCCTGACTTTC. The gene calls are TRBV3-1 (or the pseudogene TRBV3-2) and TRBJ2-6; weak D call: TRBD1 (7 bases). Germline V gives CDR1 LGHDT, CDR2 YNNKEL (reference sequence). The CDR3 sequence is 17 residues long. V was shortened by 4 bases and J by 0 bases, with 13 bases between the two germline ends.

This clone has a single count. The chain couples TRBV6-4 to TRBJ1-1; D is uncertain. V shed 5 bases and J shed 0 bases, with 13 bases lying between them. The CDR3 runs 15 residues. Germline V lookup: CDR1 MRHNA, CDR2 SNTAGT. CDR3 residues: CASSPTRGLNTEAFF. DNA for the CDR3: TGTGCCAGCAGTCCGACCCGGGGTTTGAACACTGAAGCTTTCTTT.

The gene calls are TRBV28 and TRBJ2-7, with TRBD1 matching over 7 bases. CDR3 length: 14 residues. The germline CDR1 and CDR2 sequences are MDHEN and SYDVKM. The junction had 9 bases not matched to a gene; V was cut back by 5 bases and J by 5 bases. The CDR3 nucleotides read TGTGCCAGCAGTCCACAGGGGAGCAGAAACGAGCAGTACTTC. Protein: CASSPQGSRNEQYF.

The rearrangement links TRBV29-1 to TRBJ1-2; 8 bases match TRBD1. Germline V gene sequence: CDR1 SQVTM, CDR2 ANQGSEA. This CDR3 region has 13 residues. V shed 6 bases and J 4 bases; nucleotides not matched to a gene: 7. The CDR3 region has the DNA TGCAGCGTGGACGGGACAGGAGGCTATGGCTACACCTTC. This codes for CSVDGTGGYGYTF. The full variable domain, its missing parts supplied by reference TRBV29-1 and TRBJ1-2, is SAVISQKPSRDICQRGTSLTIQCQVDSQVTMMFWYRQQPGQSLTLIATANQGSEATYESGFVIDKFPISRPNLTFSTLTVSNMSPEDSSIYLCSVDGTGGYGYTFGSGTRLTVV.

This sequence joins TRBV6-5 and TRBJ2-2, with a tentative D call TRBD2 (6 bases). Germline lookup yields CDR1 MNHEY and CDR2 SVGAGI. The length of the CDR3 is 13 residues. Between the trimmed V and J ends, which lost 6 bases and 7 bases, there was a span of 12 bases. The CDR3 DNA is TGTGCCAGCAGCCCCTGGGGAGGCGGGGAGCTGTTTTTT. Protein sequence: CASSPWGGGELFF.

CDR3 sequence: CASSWGSGGSKDEQYF. The DNA for the CDR3 is TGTGCCAGCAGTTGGGGTAGCGGGGGGAGTAAGGACGAGCAGTACTTC. The chain joins TRBV28 to TRBJ2-7, with 10 bases matching TRBD2. Looked up from germline, CDR1 is MDHEN and CDR2 is SYDVKM. The ends lost 4 bases at V and 5 bases at J; junction bases unmatched: 11. This CDR3 is 16 amino acids long.

V is TRBV7-2 and J is TRBJ1-4; D is undetermined. The CDR3 has 14 residues. Germline CDR1 and CDR2: SGHTA and FQGNSA. V shed 3 bases and J shed 0 bases, with 5 bases lying between them. The CDR3 sequence: CASSFSTTNEKLFF. CDR3 DNA sequence: TGTGCCAGCAGCTTCTCTACAACTAATGAAAAACTGTTTTTT.

This rearrangement joins TRBV3-1 (or the pseudogene TRBV3-2) to TRBJ2-5; 11 nucleotides match TRBD2. With 4 bases clipped from V and 2 bases from J, the junction kept 6 bases outside the gene matches. CDR3 length: 16 residues. The germline V gene has CDR1 LGHDT and CDR2 YNNKEL (reference sequence). The CDR3 nucleotides read TGTGCCAGCAGCCCCCGACTAGCGGGGCGGCAAGAGACCCAGTACTTC. This sequence encodes CASSPRLAGRQETQYF.

With respect to this clone: Distinct nucleotide sequences in the sample also encode this CDR3. The V call is TRBV5-1, the J call TRBJ2-7; TRBD1 agrees at 9 bases. Germline V gene lookup returns CDR1 SGHRS and CDR2 YFSETQ. J gave up 2 bases and V 5 bases, and 5 bases lay outside the gene matches. The CDR3 runs to 14 residues. CDR3 in amino acids: CASRTGTGTYEQYF. CDR3 coding DNA: TGCGCCAGCAGGACCGGGACAGGGACCTACGAGCAGTACTTC.

The V call is TRBV13, the J call TRBJ2-3, with TRBD1 matching 7 bases. With V trimmed by 1 base and J by 0 bases, 4 bases remained unmatched. There are 16 residues in the CDR3. Per the germline V gene, CDR1 is PRHDT and CDR2 is FYEKMQ (reference sequence). The CDR3 DNA follows: TGTGCCAGCAGCTTAGAGGGGACAGCCAGCACAGATACGCAGTATTTT. It is translated as CASSLEGTASTDTQYF.

The rearrangement links TRBV11-3 to TRBJ1-3; perhaps TRBD1 as D (5 bases). Trimming left V 5 bases short and J 4 bases short, with 15 bases between. CDR3 size: 15 residues. Germline CDR1 reads SGHNT; CDR2 reads YENEEA. The CDR3 reads CASSDQGLSGNTIYF. The CDR3 region has the DNA TGTGCCAGCAGCGATCAGGGTCTATCAGGAAACACCATATATTTT.

This chain connects TRBV9 to TRBJ1-2; maybe TRBD1 (5 bases). Germline V lookup: CDR1 SGDLS, CDR2 YYNGEE. V shed 1 base and J shed 8 bases, with 24 bases lying between them. The CDR3 totals 17 residues. CDR3 region: CASSVLGDYPPRGGYTF. The CDR3 coding sequence is TGTGCCAGCAGCGTACTGGGGGACTACCCTCCCCGCGGGGGCTACACCTTC.

The rearrangement links TRBV6-5 to TRBJ1-1, with D unclear. From germline, CDR1 is MNHEY and CDR2 SVGAGI. The ends were cut back, 6 bases at V and 2 bases at J, with 7 bases in the middle. This CDR3 is 12 amino acids long. CDR3 sequence: CASRLGNTEAFF. The CDR3 DNA reads as TGTGCCAGCAGGCTCGGTAACACTGAAGCTTTCTTT.

This clone has just one count. The chain is built from TRBV27 and TRBJ1-5, with a possible D match to TRBD1 (6 bases). This CDR3 is built from 17 residues. The V gene's germline CDR1 is MNHEY and CDR2 SMNVEV (reference sequence). Trimming cost V 3 bases and J 4 bases, with 19 bases left between them. CDR3 bases: TGTGCCAGCAGTTTGACTGGGGGCGCGGGTGGGAATCAGCCCCAGCATTTT. Amino acids: CASSLTGGAGGNQPQHF.

The chain combines TRBV15 with TRBJ2-5; 8 bases align to TRBD2. The junction had 9 bases not matched to a gene; V was cut back by 5 bases and J by 4 bases. This CDR3 has 15 residues. Germline assignment: CDR1 LNHNV and CDR2 YYDKDF (reference sequence). The CDR3 coding sequence is TGTGCCACCAGCCGCCCCGGGACTAGACCAGAGACCCAGTACTTC. Translated, it gives CATSRPGTRPETQYF. Drawing the rest from reference TRBV15 and TRBJ2-5, the complete variable domain is DAMVIQNPRYQVTQFGKPVTLSCSQTLNHNVMYWYQQKSSQAPKLLFHYYDKDFNNEADTPDNFQSRRPNTSFCFLDIRSPGLGDTAMYLCATSRPGTRPETQYFGPGTRLLVL.

The chain links TRBV11-1 to TRBJ2-5, with D perhaps TRBD2 (5 bases). Looked up from germline, CDR1 is SGHAT and CDR2 is FQDESV (reference sequence). Trimming removed 5 bases from V and 0 bases from J, with 7 bases in between. The CDR3 extends over 13 amino acids. The DNA for the CDR3 is TGTGCCAGCAGCCCGGGGTACCAAGAGACCCAGTACTTC. This encodes CASSPGYQETQYF. The full variable domain, in which reference TRBV11-1 and TRBJ2-5 provide the parts outside the CDR3, is EAEVAQSPRYKITEKSQAVAFWCDPISGHATLYWYRQILGQGPELLVQFQDESVVDDSQLPKDRFSAERLKGVDSTLKIQPAELGDSAMYLCASSPGYQETQYFGPGTRLLVL.

This chain connects TRBV10-3 to TRBJ2-3, with D possibly being TRBD1 (6 bases). This CDR3 has 14 amino acids. From germline, CDR1 is ENHRY and CDR2 SYGVKD. Trimming cost V 8 bases and J 5 bases, with 17 bases left between them. CDR3 region: CAISVGTSGDTQYF. CDR3 in DNA: TGTGCCATCTCCGTTGGGACATCGGGAGATACGCAGTATTTT.

CDR3 sequence: CASSSKWEWNQPQHF. The CDR3 DNA sequence: TGTGCCAGCAGCTCTAAATGGGAGTGGAATCAGCCCCAGCATTTT. The chain has TRBV6-5 and TRBJ1-5; no clear D. CDR3 size: 15 residues. V was cut by 6 bases and J by 4 bases, with 16 bases left in between. In germline, CDR1 is MNHEY, CDR2 SVGAGI.

The rearrangement links TRBV12-3 or TRBV12-4 to TRBJ1-2; D remains ambiguous. The V and J ends lost 7 bases and 7 bases respectively, with 16 bases between them. The CDR3 contains 13 residues. Here the CDR3 reads CASKSGRLGGYTF. Written as DNA, the CDR3 is TGTGCCAGCAAGTCAGGCAGGTTGGGTGGCTACACCTTC.

The chain uses TRBV11-2 and TRBJ1-1, with 11 positions matching TRBD1. Per germline, CDR1 SGHAT and CDR2 FQNNGV. The CDR3 has 13 amino acids. V dropped 5 bases and J dropped 6; count of bases not matched to a gene: 2. The CDR3 DNA is TGTGCCAGCAGCCGGGACAGGGGGGCTGAAGCTTTCTTT. Translation gives CASSRDRGAEAFF.

The genes are TRBV12-5 and TRBJ1-5; 9 bases are a match to TRBD1. V trimming: 4 bases; J trimming: 8 bases; junction bases outside the gene matches: 3. CDR3 length: 13 amino acids. Germline V CDR1 and CDR2: LGHNT, FRNRAP. DNA for the CDR3: TGTGCTAGTGGTTGGGGACAGGGCGAGCCCCAGCATTTT. Protein product: CASGWGQGEPQHF.

The V and J genes are TRBV27 and TRBJ1-1, with a tentative D call TRBD1 (6 bases). Germline values: CDR1 MNHEY, CDR2 SMNVEV (reference sequence). Trimming stripped 3 bases from V and 6 bases from J, with 17 bases between. The CDR3 is 15 residues long. The CDR3 nucleotides read TGTGCCAGCAGTTTCTATACAGGGCAAATCGCTGAAGCTTTCTTT. It is translated as CASSFYTGQIAEAFF.